This T cell receptor beta chain came from a study of vaccination and CD4 T cells after COVID-19. The Oncomine TCR Beta short-read assay was what sequenced the DNA obtained from cultured CD4+ T cells. MiXCR, run by TCRdb on the PCR reads, gives a single entry per CDR3 protein. In the table there are approximately 16,000 distinct CDR3 sequences, 30% to 40% of which are singletons. As to treatment: roughly nine-day PBMC culture with coronavirus spike peptide pools or control peptides (ViraFEST assay). There are 14 residues in the CDR3. Trimming cost V 4 bases and J 5 bases; bases outside gene matches: 5. CDR1 and CDR2 from the germline V gene are KGHDR and SFDVKD. A remark on this clonotype: Its antigen is not known.

Specimen: CD4+ T cells from blood, cultured in vitro, collected before SARS-CoV-2 vaccination. This sequence was found in a human donor who received a COVID-19 vaccine. The chain has TRBV24-1 and TRBJ1-1; 8 bases are shared with TRBD1. CDR3 nucleotide sequence: TGTGCCACCAGTGAAGGACAGGGAAAGACTGAAGCTTTCTTT. Encoded protein: CATSEGQGKTEAFF.